This TCR beta chain originates from a study of blood T cell repertoires in COVID-19. TCRdb's table, derived via immunoSEQ multiplex PCR, lists solely in-frame clones and lacks some. This sample has over 150,000 clones, with around 82% found just once. V was shortened by 5 bases and J by 8 bases, with 16 bases between the two germline ends. The CDR3 runs to 14 residues. The V gene's germline CDR1 is SGHAT and CDR2 FQNNGV. Recovery meant two consecutive negative NP/OP PCR tests, professional clearance, or resolved symptoms. This receptor was obtained from a middle-aged man who had recovered from COVID-19. The sample taken for sequencing was PBMCs or T cells enriched from blood (not recorded which). This sequence joins TRBV11-2 and TRBJ1-3; the D gene is possibly TRBD1 (6 bases). CDR3 nucleotide sequence: TGTGCCAGCAGCCCCAGGGGCAACACGGACACCATATATTTT. It yields the protein CASSPRGNTDTIYF.